What follows are 3 T cell receptor beta chains derived from one specimen sequenced in a study of T-cell memory formation after mild COVID-19. One entry per CDR3 protein, called by TCRdb with MiXCR from the 5' RACE reads. The table records some 410,000 distinct CDR3 sequences, more than 20% of them present only once. Sequencing was performed on PBMCs or a T cell subset sorted from them (not recorded which). Receptors were obtained from an adult woman who had mild COVID-19 (a few samples of this study predate the infection). Cell type and time point are not known.

For this clonotype: The junction differs from germline at one of its ends, possibly a read error. The gene calls are TRBV5-1 and TRBJ1-2; D call uncertain. Germline-derived CDR1 and CDR2 are SGHRS and YFSETQ. The CDR3 contains 15 residues. The CDR3 DNA follows: TGCTCCAGCAGCTTGGGCAGCGGAGTACTCTATGGCTACACCTTC. Translated, it gives CSSSLGSGVLYGYTF.

The rearrangement uses TRBV30 and TRBJ2-3; D is unclear. V was trimmed by 0 bases and J by 4 bases, leaving 14 bases between them. Germline loops: CDR1 GTSNPN, CDR2 SVGIG (reference sequence). The CDR3 has 15 amino acids. As DNA, the CDR3 is TGTGCCTGGAGTGTATGGTCCGCAGCCTCAGATACGCAGTATTTT. Its translation is CAWSVWSAASDTQYF.

The V gene is TRBV24-1, the J gene TRBJ2-2; D might be TRBD1 or TRBD2, each matching 6 bases. The CDR3 has 14 amino acids. In germline, CDR1 is KGHDR, CDR2 SFDVKD. Trimming took 3 bases from V and 6 from J, leaving 10 bases between them. The CDR3 DNA follows: TGTGCCACCAGTGATGGGGGGCTGGCCGGGGAGCTGTTTTTT. Its protein product is CATSDGGLAGELFF.